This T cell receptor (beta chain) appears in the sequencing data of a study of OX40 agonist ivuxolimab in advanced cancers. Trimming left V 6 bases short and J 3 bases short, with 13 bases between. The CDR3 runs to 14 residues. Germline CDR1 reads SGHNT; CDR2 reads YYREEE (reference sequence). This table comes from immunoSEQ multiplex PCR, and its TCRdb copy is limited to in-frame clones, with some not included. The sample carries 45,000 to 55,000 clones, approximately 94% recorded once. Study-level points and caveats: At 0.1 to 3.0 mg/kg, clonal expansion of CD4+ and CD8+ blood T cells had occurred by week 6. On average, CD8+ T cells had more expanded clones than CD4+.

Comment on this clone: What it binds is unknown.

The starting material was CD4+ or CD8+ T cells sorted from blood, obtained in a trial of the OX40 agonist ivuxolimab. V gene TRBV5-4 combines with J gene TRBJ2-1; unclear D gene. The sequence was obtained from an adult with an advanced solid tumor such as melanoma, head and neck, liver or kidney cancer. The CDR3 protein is CASTNLPYYNEQFF. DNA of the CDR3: TGTGCCAGCACTAATCTCCCCTACTACAATGAGCAGTTCTTC.